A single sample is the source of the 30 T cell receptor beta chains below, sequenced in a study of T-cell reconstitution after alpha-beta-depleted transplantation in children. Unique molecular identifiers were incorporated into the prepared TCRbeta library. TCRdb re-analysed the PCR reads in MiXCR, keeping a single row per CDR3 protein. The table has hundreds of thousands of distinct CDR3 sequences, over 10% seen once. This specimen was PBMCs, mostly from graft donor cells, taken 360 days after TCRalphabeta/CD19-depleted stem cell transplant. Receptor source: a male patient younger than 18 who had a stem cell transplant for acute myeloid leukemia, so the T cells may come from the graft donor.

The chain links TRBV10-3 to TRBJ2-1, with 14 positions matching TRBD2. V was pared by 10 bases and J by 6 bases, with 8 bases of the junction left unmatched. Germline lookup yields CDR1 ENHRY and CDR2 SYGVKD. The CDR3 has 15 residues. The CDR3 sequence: CASGTSGSLGNEQFF. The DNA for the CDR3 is TGTGCCAGCGGGACTAGCGGGAGCTTGGGCAATGAGCAGTTCTTC.

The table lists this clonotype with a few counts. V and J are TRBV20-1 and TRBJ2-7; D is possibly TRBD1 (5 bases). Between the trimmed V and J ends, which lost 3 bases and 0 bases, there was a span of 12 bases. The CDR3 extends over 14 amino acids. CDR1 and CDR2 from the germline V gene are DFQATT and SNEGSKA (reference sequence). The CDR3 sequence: CSARATQGSYEQYF. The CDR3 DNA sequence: TGCAGTGCTAGGGCCACCCAGGGCTCCTACGAGCAGTACTTC.

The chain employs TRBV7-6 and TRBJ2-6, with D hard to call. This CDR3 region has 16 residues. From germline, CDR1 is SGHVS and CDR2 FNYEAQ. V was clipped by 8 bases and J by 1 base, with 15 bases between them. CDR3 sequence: CASGDFPASGANVLTF. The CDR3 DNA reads TGTGCCAGCGGTGATTTTCCGGCGTCTGGGGCCAACGTCCTGACTTTC.

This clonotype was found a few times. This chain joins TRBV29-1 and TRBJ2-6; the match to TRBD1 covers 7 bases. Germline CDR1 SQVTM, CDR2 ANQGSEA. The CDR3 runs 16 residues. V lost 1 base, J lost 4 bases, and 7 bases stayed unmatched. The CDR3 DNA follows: TGCAGCGTTGAAGGGATGACAGGGTTCGGGGCCAACGTCCTGACTTTC. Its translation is CSVEGMTGFGANVLTF.

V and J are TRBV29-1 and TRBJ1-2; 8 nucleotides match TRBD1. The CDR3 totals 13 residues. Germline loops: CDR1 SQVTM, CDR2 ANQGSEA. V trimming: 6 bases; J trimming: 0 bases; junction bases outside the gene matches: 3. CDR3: CSVQGAANYGYTF. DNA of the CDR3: TGCAGCGTGCAGGGGGCGGCTAACTATGGCTACACCTTC.

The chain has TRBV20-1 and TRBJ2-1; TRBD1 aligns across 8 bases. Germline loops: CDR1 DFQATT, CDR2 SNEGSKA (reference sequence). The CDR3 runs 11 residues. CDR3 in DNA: TGCGGATCGGACAGGGCCAATGAGCAGTTCTTC. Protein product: CGSDRANEQFF.

The CDR3 sequence: CASLRGAVSYEQYF. The CDR3 DNA is TGTGCCAGCTTGAGGGGAGCCGTGTCCTACGAGCAGTACTTC. The gene calls are TRBV12-3 or TRBV12-4 and TRBJ2-7, with D perhaps TRBD1 or TRBD2 (5 bases each). The length of the CDR3 is 14 residues. Deletions cut 8 bases from V and 1 base from J, with 15 bases between.

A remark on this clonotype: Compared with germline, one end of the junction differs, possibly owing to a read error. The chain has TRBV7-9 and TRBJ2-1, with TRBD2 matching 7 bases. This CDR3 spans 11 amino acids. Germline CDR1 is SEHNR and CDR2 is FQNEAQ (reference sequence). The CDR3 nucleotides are TGTGCCAGCAGCTCCGGGCGGGAGCATTTCTTC. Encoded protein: CASSSGREHFF.

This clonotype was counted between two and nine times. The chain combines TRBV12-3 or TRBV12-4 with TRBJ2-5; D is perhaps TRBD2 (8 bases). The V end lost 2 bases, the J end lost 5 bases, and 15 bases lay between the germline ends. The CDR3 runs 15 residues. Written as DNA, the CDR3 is TGTGCCAGCAGTTTAATTAGCGGGACAGTGGAGACCCAGTACTTC. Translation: CASSLISGTVETQYF.

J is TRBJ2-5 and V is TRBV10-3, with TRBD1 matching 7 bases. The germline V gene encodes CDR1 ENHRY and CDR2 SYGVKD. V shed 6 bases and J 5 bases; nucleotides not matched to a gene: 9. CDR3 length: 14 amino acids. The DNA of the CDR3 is TGTGCCATCAGCAAACAGGGGCCGGTGGAGACCCAGTACTTC. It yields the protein CAISKQGPVETQYF.

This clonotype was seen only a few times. The CDR3 coding sequence is TGTGCCAGCAGTTTACCGCCGAGCTACAATGAGCAGTTCTTC. It yields the protein CASSLPPSYNEQFF. The genes are TRBV27 and TRBJ2-1; D unresolved. The germline gives CDR1 MNHEY, CDR2 SMNVEV (reference sequence). This CDR3 has 14 residues. V was pared by 2 bases and J by 3 bases, with 8 bases between.

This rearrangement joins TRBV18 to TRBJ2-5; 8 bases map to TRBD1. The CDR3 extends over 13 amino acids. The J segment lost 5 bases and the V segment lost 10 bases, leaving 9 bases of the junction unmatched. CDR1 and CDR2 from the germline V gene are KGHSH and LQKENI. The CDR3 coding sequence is TGTGCCACCGTAAACCGGGACAGGGAGACCCAGTACTTC. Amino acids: CATVNRDRETQYF.

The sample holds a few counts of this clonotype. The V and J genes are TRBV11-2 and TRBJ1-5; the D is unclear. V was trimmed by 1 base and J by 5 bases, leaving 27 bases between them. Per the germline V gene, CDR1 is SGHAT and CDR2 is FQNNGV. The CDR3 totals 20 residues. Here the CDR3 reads CASSLGSGSSRHGFYQPQHF. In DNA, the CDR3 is TGTGCCAGCAGCTTAGGAAGTGGTAGTTCCCGACACGGCTTTTATCAGCCCCAGCATTTT. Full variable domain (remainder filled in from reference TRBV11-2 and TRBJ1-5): EAGVAQSPRYKIIEKRQSVAFWCNPISGHATLYWYQQILGQGPKLLIQFQNNGVVDDSQLPKDRFSAERLKGVDSTLKIQPAKLEDSAVYLCASSLGSGSSRHGFYQPQHFGDGTRLSIL.

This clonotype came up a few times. CDR3 nucleotides: TGTGCCAGCAGCCCCAGACAGGGAGACACTGAAGCTTTCTTT. It codes for CASSPRQGDTEAFF. The J gene is TRBJ1-1, the V gene TRBV7-8; 7 bases fit TRBD1. Trimming at V came to 5 bases and at J to 3 bases, leaving 6 bases not matched to a gene. Germline CDR1 reads SGHVS; CDR2 reads FQNEAQ. The CDR3 has 14 amino acids.

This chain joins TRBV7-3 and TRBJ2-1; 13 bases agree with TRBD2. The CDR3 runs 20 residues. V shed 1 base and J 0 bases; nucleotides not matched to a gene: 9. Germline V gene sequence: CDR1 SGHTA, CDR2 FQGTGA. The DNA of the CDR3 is TGTGCCAGCAGCTTAATCCGGACTAGCGGGAGACTAGGCTCCTACAATGAGCAGTTCTTC. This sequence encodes CASSLIRTSGRLGSYNEQFF.

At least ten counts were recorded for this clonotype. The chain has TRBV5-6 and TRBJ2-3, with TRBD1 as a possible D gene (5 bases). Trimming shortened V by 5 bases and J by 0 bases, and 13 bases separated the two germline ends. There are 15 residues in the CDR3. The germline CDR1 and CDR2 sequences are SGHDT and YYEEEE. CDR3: CASSRIGASTDTQYF. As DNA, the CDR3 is TGTGCCAGCAGTCGGATTGGGGCTAGCACAGATACGCAGTATTTT.

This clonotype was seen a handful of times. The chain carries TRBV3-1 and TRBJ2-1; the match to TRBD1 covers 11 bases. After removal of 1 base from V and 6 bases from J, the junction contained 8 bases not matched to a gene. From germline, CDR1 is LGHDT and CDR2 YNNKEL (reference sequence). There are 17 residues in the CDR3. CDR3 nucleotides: TGTGCCAGCAGCCAAGGGACAGGGGGCTCCCTGGGCAATGAGCAGTTCTTC. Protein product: CASSQGTGGSLGNEQFF.

The chain's CDR3 is CSARDSRRATDTQYF. The DNA for the CDR3 is TGCAGTGCTAGGGATTCGCGGCGGGCCACAGATACGCAGTATTTT. The chain recombines TRBV20-1 with TRBJ2-3; TRBD2 might be the D (5 bases). CDR3 size: 15 residues. Germline V gene sequence: CDR1 DFQATT, CDR2 SNEGSKA (reference sequence). The V end was cut by 3 bases, the J end by 2 bases, with 15 bases between.

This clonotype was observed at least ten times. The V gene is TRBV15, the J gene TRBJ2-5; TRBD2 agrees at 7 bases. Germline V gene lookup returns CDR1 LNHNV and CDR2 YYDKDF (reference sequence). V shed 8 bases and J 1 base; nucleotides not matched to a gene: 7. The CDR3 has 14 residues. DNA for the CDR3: TGTGCCACCCGGGCTAGCGGTTCCCAAGAGACCCAGTACTTC. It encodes CATRASGSQETQYF.

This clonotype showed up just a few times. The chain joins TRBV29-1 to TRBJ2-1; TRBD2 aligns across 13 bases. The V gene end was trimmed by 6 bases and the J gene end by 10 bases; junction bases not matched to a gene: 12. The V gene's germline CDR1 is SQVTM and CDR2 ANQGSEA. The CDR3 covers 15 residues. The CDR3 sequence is CSVPIRLAGGREQFF. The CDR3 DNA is TGCAGCGTCCCCATCAGACTAGCGGGAGGAAGGGAGCAGTTCTTC.

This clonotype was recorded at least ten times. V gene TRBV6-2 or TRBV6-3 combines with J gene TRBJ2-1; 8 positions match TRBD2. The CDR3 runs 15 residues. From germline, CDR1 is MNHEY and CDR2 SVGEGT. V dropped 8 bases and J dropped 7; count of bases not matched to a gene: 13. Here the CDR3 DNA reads TGTGCCAGCGCATCGTCGGGACTAGGAGAAAATGAGCAGTTCTTC. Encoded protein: CASASSGLGENEQFF.

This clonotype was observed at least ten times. CDR3 residues: CSVGLAGHEQYF. The CDR3 bases are TGCAGCGTTGGCCTAGCGGGACACGAGCAGTACTTC. The V and J genes are TRBV29-1 and TRBJ2-7; 9 bases map to TRBD2. The germline CDR1 and CDR2 sequences are SQVTM and ANQGSEA. CDR3 size: 12 residues. Trimming took 4 bases from V and 5 from J; bases not matched to a gene: 3.

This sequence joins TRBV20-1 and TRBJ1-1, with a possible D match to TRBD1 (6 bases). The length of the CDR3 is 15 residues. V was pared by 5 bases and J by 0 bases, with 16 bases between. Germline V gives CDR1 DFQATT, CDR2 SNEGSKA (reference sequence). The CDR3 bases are TGCAGTGCTTGCCCAGGACAGCCTTTGAACACTGAAGCTTTCTTT. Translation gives CSACPGQPLNTEAFF.

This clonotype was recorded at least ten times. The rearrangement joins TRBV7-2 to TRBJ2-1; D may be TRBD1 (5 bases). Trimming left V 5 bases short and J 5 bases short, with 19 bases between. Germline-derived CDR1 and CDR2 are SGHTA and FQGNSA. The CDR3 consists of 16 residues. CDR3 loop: CASSRPPWQGNNEQFF. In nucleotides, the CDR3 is TGTGCCAGCAGCCGTCCGCCCTGGCAGGGTAACAATGAGCAGTTCTTC.

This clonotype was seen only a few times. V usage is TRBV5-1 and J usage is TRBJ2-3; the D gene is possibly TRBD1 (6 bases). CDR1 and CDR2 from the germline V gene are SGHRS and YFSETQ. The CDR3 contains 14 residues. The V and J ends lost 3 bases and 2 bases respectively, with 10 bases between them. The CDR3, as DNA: TGCGCCAGCAGCTCAGGACAGTTCACAGATACGCAGTATTTT. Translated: CASSSGQFTDTQYF. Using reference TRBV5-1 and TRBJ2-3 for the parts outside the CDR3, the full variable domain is KAGVTQTPRYLIKTRGQQVTLSCSPISGHRSVSWYQQTPGQGLQFLFEYFSETQRNKGNFPGRFSGRQFSNSRSEMNVSTLELGDSALYLCASSSGQFTDTQYFGPGTRLTVL.

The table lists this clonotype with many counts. CDR3 loop: CASSLVAASYNEQFF. CDR3 coding DNA: TGTGCCAGCAGTCTCGTAGCGGCCTCCTACAATGAGCAGTTCTTC. The chain recombines TRBV12-3 or TRBV12-4 with TRBJ2-1; possibly TRBD2 for D (6 bases). V lost 5 bases and J 0 bases, leaving 11 bases between the germline ends. This CDR3 spans 15 amino acids.

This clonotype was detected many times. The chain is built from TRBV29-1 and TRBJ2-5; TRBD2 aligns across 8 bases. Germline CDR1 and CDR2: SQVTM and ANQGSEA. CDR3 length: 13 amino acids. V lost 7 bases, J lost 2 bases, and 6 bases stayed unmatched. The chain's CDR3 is CSAYPGGQETQYF. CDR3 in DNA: TGCAGCGCCTACCCGGGAGGGCAAGAGACCCAGTACTTC.

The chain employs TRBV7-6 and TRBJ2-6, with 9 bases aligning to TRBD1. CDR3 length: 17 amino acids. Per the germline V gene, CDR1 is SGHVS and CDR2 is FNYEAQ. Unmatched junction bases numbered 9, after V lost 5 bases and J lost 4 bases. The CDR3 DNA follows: TGTGCCAGCAGCCGTCCCGGGACAGGGAGAGGGGCCAACGTCCTGACTTTC. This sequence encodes CASSRPGTGRGANVLTF.

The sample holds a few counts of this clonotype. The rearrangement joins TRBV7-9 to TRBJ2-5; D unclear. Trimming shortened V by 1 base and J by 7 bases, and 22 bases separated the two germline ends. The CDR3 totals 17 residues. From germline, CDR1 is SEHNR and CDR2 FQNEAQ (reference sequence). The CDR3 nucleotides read TGTGCCAGCAGCTTAGTAGGAGACCTGTGGCCGCCCGGGACCCAGTACTTC. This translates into CASSLVGDLWPPGTQYF.

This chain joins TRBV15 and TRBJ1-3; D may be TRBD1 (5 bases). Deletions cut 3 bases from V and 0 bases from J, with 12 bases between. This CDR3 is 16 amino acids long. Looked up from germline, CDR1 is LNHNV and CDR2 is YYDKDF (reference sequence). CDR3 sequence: CATSRGEGLSGNTIYF. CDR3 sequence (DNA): TGTGCCACCAGCAGGGGGGAGGGCCTCTCTGGAAACACCATATATTTT.